These 3 T cell receptor beta chains were sequenced from one sample in a study of T cells in Graves' hyperthyroidism and ophthalmopathy. There were TCR beta CDR3 regions amplified from RNA transcripts. Researchers ran a first-round RT-PCR on the TCR CDR3 using the HTBI primer set. TCRdb used MiXCR to reprocess the multiplex PCR reads, holding one entry per CDR3 protein. The sample contains some 400,000 distinct CDR3 sequences, around an eighth of which appear only once. The sample was blood. Receptors were obtained from a young man with Graves' hyperthyroidism that later progressed to Graves' ophthalmopathy.

Many counts were recorded for this clonotype. V usage is TRBV12-5 and J usage is TRBJ2-7, with D possibly being TRBD1 (6 bases). The CDR3 is 13 residues long. Trimming removed 6 bases from V and 2 bases from J, with 11 bases in between. The V gene's germline CDR1 is LGHNT and CDR2 FRNRAP. The CDR3 bases are TGTGCTAGTGGAGTGGGACAAGCCTACGAGCAGTACTTC. Amino acids: CASGVGQAYEQYF.

V gene TRBV2 combines with J gene TRBJ1-5, with a tentative D call TRBD1 (6 bases). Per the germline V gene, CDR1 is SNHLY and CDR2 is FYNNEI. Trimming removed 7 bases from V and 0 bases from J, with 13 bases in between. The CDR3 is made up of 15 amino acids. The CDR3 region has the DNA TGTGCCAGCACCCCACAGGGTAATAGCAATCAGCCCCAGCATTTT. Amino acid sequence: CASTPQGNSNQPQHF.

This chain uses TRBV27 with TRBJ2-5; possible D gene TRBD1, 5 bases. Per germline, CDR1 MNHEY and CDR2 SMNVEV (reference sequence). Trimming stripped 6 bases from V and 4 bases from J, with 15 bases between. The CDR3 has 14 amino acids. CDR3 loop: CASSLFGASETQYF. In DNA form, the CDR3 reads TGTGCCAGCAGCTTGTTTGGGGCTTCAGAGACCCAGTACTTC.